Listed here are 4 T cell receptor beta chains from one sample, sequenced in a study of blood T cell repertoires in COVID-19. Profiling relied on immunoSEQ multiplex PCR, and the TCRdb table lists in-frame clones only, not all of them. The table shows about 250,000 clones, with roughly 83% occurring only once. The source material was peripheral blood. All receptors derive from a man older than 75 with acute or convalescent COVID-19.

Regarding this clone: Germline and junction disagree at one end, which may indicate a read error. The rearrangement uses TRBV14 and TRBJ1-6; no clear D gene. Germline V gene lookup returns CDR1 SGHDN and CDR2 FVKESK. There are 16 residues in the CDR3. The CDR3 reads CASSRTFAGYSSPLHF. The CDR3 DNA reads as TGTGCCAGCAGCCGGACTTTTGCAGGATATAGTTCACCCCTCCACTTT. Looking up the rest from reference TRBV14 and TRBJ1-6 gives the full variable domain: EAGVTQFPSHSVIEKGQTVTLRCDPISGHDNLYWYRRVMGKEIKFLLHFVKESKQDESGMPNNRFLAERTGGTYSTLKVQPAELEDSGVYFCASSRTFAGYSSPLHFGNGTRLTVT.

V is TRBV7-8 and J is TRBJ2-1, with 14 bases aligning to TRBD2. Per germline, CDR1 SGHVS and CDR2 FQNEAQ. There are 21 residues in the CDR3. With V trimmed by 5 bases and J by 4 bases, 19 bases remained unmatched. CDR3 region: CASSTLQGLAGEGLSYNEQFF. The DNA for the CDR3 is TGTGCCAGCAGCACGCTTCAGGGACTAGCGGGAGAAGGACTGAGTTACAATGAGCAGTTCTTC.

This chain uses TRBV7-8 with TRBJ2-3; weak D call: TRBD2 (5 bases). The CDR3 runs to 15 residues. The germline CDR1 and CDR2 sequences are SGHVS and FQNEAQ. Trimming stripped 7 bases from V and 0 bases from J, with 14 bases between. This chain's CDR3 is CASTPAGTSTDTQYF. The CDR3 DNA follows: TGTGCCAGCACCCCCGCGGGTACTAGCACAGATACGCAGTATTTT. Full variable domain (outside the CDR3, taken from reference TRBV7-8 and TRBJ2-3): GAGVSQSPRYKVAKRGQDVALRCDPISGHVSLFWYQQALGQGPEFLTYFQNEAQLDKSGLPSDRFFAERPEGSVSTLKIQRTQQEDSAVYLCASTPAGTSTDTQYFGPGTRLTVL.

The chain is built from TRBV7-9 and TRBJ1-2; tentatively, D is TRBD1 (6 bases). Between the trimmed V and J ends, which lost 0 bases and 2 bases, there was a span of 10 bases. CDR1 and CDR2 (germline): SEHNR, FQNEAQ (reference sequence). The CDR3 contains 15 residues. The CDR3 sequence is CASSLASQGNYGYTF. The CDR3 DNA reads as TGTGCCAGCAGCTTAGCGTCCCAGGGGAACTATGGCTACACCTTC.